The rows below give T cell receptor beta chains drawn from one sample of a study of CD8+CD57+ T cells in acquired aplastic anemia. TCRdb redid the calling of the reads with MiXCR, one entry per CDR3 protein. The table lists fewer than 250,000 distinct CDR3 sequences, under 55% of them singletons. The material sequenced was sorted CD4+, CD8+, or CD8+CD57+ T cells (not recorded which) from PBMCs. The receptors here all came from a human donor with aplastic anemia. CDR3s include the opening cysteine and the closing phenylalanine or tryptophan. A D gene is named only where the DNA matches it firmly. The size entry is marked missing in some rows and otherwise reads once, few, many or a size class.

NA | few | TRBJ2-2 | TRBV12-3/TRBV12-4 | TGTGCCAGCAGCTTCAGGGGACCCGGGACCGGGGAGCTGTTTTTT | CASSFRGPGTGELFF
NA | NA | TRBJ1-4 | TRBV29-1 | TGCAGCGTTGAAGATCGGACAGATGAAAAACTGTTTTTT | CSVEDRTDEKLFF
TRBD2 | NA | TRBJ2-3 | TRBV19 | TGTGCCAGTAGTTTCGGGCGGGGGGGCACGCAGTATTTT | CASSFGRGGTQYF
NA | NA | TRBJ2-1 | TRBV25-1 | TGTGCCAGCAGTGAATCTTCTGGAGTGGGAGTGGGGAATGAGCAGTTCTTC | CASSESSGVGVGNEQFF
NA | NA | TRBJ2-7 | TRBV9 | TGCGCCAGCAGTGGAAAGAGAACCTACGAGCAGTACTTC | CASSGKRTYEQYF
TRBD1 | NA | TRBJ2-7 | TRBV19 | TGTGCCAGTAGTTTACAGGGGGCGCGGGAGCAGTACTTC | CASSLQGAREQYF
NA | NA | TRBJ1-1 | TRBV2 | TGTGCCAGTTGCTGGGAGACGAACACTGAAGCTTTCTTT | CASCWETNTEAFF
NA | NA | TRBJ1-2 | TRBV6-5 | TGCGCCAGCAGTGAGTTGTCGGGAGGGTTATATGGCTACACCTTC | CASSELSGGLYGYTF
NA | NA | TRBJ1-1 | TRBV19 | TGTGCCAGTAGTATGGGGTCCGGGGCAGGGGTGATCACTGAAGCTTTCTTT | CASSMGSGAGVITEAFF
TRBD1 | NA | TRBJ2-5 | TRBV7-2 | TGTGCCAGCAGCTCCGGACAGGGCCTTGGAGAGACCCAGTACTTC | CASSSGQGLGETQYF
NA | NA | TRBJ1-1 | TRBV15 | TGTGCCACCAGCAGATGGCGGAACACTGAAGCTTTCTTT | CATSRWRNTEAFF
NA | few | TRBJ1-6 | TRBV18 | TGTGCCAGCTCCGGCCAGGATAATTCACCCCTCCACTTT | CASSGQDNSPLHF
NA | NA | TRBJ2-7 | TRBV15 | TGTGCCACCAAGGGGAAGGGGGTTGTGGACTACGAGCAGTACTTC | CATKGKGVVDYEQYF
TRBD1 | many | TRBJ1-2 | TRBV5-6 | TGTGCCAGCAGCGCCTCCGGGACAGGGGTAGGCTACACCTTC | CASSASGTGVGYTF
NA | NA | TRBJ1-1 | TRBV18 | TGTGCCAGCTCACTAGACGGGTACATTGAAGCTTTCTTT | CASSLDGYIEAFF
TRBD1 | many | TRBJ2-5 | TRBV11-2 | TGTGCCTGTCAGGGGGACATGGATCAAGAGACCCAGTACTTC | CACQGDMDQETQYF